The rows below give T cell receptor beta chains drawn from one sample of a study of CD8 T cells in ankylosing spondylitis. TCRdb re-called the 5' RACE reads with MiXCR, one entry per CDR3 protein. Of 200,000 to 250,000 distinct CDR3 sequences in the sample, around 20% are singletons; the top ten hold approximately 40%. The sample taken for sequencing was blood, either unsorted or a sorted T cell fraction (not recorded which). These receptors were taken from a male donor with ankylosing spondylitis. Both conserved end residues are part of each CDR3. Each record gives: V gene, clone size, J gene, D gene, CDR3 protein, CDR3 DNA. A D gene is named only where the DNA matches it firmly. The size of a clone is reported for some rows only, either as once, few or many, or as a class for expanded clones.

v_gene: TRBV4-3; abundance: -; j_gene: TRBJ2-5; d_gene: -; CDR3aa: CASSQDISSEETQYF; CDR3nt: TGCGCCAGCAGCCAAGATATTAGTTCGGAAGAGACCCAGTACTTC
v_gene: TRBV12-3/TRBV12-4; abundance: many; j_gene: TRBJ2-7; d_gene: -; CDR3aa: CASSPEDSSYEQYF; CDR3nt: TGTGCCAGCAGCCCAGAGGACAGCTCCTACGAGCAGTACTTC
v_gene: TRBV4-1; abundance: few; j_gene: TRBJ1-3; d_gene: TRBD1; CDR3aa: CASSPRTGPPENTIYF; CDR3nt: TGCGCCAGCAGCCCGCGGACAGGGCCCCCGGAAAACACCATATATTTT
v_gene: TRBV12-3/TRBV12-4; abundance: many; j_gene: TRBJ1-4; d_gene: -; CDR3aa: CASSLGGVGEKLFF; CDR3nt: TGTGCCAGCAGTTTGGGGGGAGTGGGTGAAAAACTGTTTTTT
v_gene: TRBV15; abundance: few; j_gene: TRBJ2-3; d_gene: TRBD2; CDR3aa: CATSRTGGGYTDTQYF; CDR3nt: TGTGCCACCAGCAGAACGGGGGGTGGGTACACAGATACGCAGTATTTT
v_gene: TRBV12-3/TRBV12-4; abundance: many; j_gene: TRBJ2-5; d_gene: TRBD2; CDR3aa: CASSLEVAGGPQETQYF; CDR3nt: TGTGCCAGCAGTTTAGAGGTAGCGGGAGGGCCTCAAGAGACCCAGTACTTC
v_gene: TRBV27; abundance: few; j_gene: TRBJ2-7; d_gene: -; CDR3aa: CASSLRLAPSYEQYF; CDR3nt: TGTGCCAGCAGTTTAAGGCTAGCACCCTCCTACGAGCAGTACTTC
v_gene: TRBV7-9; abundance: -; j_gene: TRBJ2-3; d_gene: TRBD2; CDR3aa: CASTEGSGGADTQYF; CDR3nt: TGTGCCAGCACCGAGGGGAGCGGGGGGGCAGATACGCAGTATTTT
v_gene: TRBV7-8; abundance: few; j_gene: TRBJ1-1; d_gene: TRBD1; CDR3aa: CASSSEGTALTEAFF; CDR3nt: TGTGCCAGCAGCTCCGAGGGGACAGCCCTCACTGAAGCTTTCTTT
v_gene: TRBV6-1; abundance: few; j_gene: TRBJ2-3; d_gene: TRBD1; CDR3aa: CASSDGTGLTDTQYF; CDR3nt: TGTGCCAGCAGTGATGGGACAGGCCTCACAGATACGCAGTATTTT
v_gene: TRBV20-1; abundance: few; j_gene: TRBJ2-7; d_gene: TRBD2; CDR3aa: CSARAALAGDAGEQYF; CDR3nt: TGCAGTGCTAGAGCGGCTTTAGCGGGAGACGCTGGCGAGCAGTACTTC
v_gene: TRBV29-1; abundance: few; j_gene: TRBJ1-1; d_gene: -; CDR3aa: CSVVWGHMNTEAFF; CDR3nt: TGCAGCGTGGTGTGGGGCCATATGAACACTGAAGCTTTCTTT
v_gene: TRBV12-3/TRBV12-4; abundance: -; j_gene: TRBJ2-1; d_gene: TRBD2; CDR3aa: CASLASGSHEQFF; CDR3nt: TGTGCCAGCTTAGCTAGCGGGAGCCATGAGCAGTTCTTC
v_gene: TRBV4-1; abundance: -; j_gene: TRBJ2-3; d_gene: TRBD1; CDR3aa: CASSQTGGGTDTQYF; CDR3nt: TGCGCCAGCAGCCAAACAGGGGGAGGCACAGATACGCAGTATTTT
v_gene: TRBV28; abundance: -; j_gene: TRBJ2-1; d_gene: -; CDR3aa: CASSFLDGGGPLDEQFF; CDR3nt: TGTGCCAGCAGTTTCCTCGATGGTGGAGGGCCCCTCGATGAGCAGTTCTTC
v_gene: TRBV12-5; abundance: -; j_gene: TRBJ2-7; d_gene: TRBD1; CDR3aa: CASATGQGLYYEQYF; CDR3nt: TGTGCTAGTGCCACGGGACAGGGCCTTTACTACGAGCAGTACTTC
v_gene: TRBV12-3/TRBV12-4; abundance: -; j_gene: TRBJ1-2; d_gene: -; CDR3aa: CASSLAARYGYTF; CDR3nt: TGTGCCAGCAGTTTGGCGGCGAGATATGGCTACACCTTC
v_gene: TRBV6-4; abundance: few; j_gene: TRBJ2-3; d_gene: -; CDR3aa: CASSDKVTDTQYF; CDR3nt: TGTGCCAGCAGTGATAAAGTGACAGATACGCAGTATTTT
v_gene: TRBV6-1; abundance: few; j_gene: TRBJ1-2; d_gene: -; CDR3aa: CASGDSSTGGYTF; CDR3nt: TGTGCCAGCGGGGACTCTTCAACGGGTGGCTACACCTTC
v_gene: TRBV28; abundance: few; j_gene: TRBJ2-1; d_gene: -; CDR3aa: CASLAEDNEQFF; CDR3nt: TGTGCCAGCTTGGCGGAGGACAATGAGCAGTTCTTC
v_gene: TRBV29-1; abundance: -; j_gene: TRBJ2-1; d_gene: TRBD2; CDR3aa: CSVESAGRISPPGEQFF; CDR3nt: TGCAGCGTTGAATCGGCCGGGAGGATTTCCCCCCCGGGTGAGCAGTTCTTC
v_gene: TRBV4-1; abundance: -; j_gene: TRBJ2-1; d_gene: -; CDR3aa: CASSQHHRDGNEQFF; CDR3nt: TGCGCCAGCAGCCAACATCACAGGGATGGCAATGAGCAGTTCTTC
v_gene: TRBV19; abundance: -; j_gene: TRBJ1-1; d_gene: -; CDR3aa: CASGFSYRASNEAFF; CDR3nt: TGTGCCAGCGGATTTAGCTACAGGGCATCCAACGAAGCTTTCTTT
v_gene: TRBV6-1; abundance: -; j_gene: TRBJ2-7; d_gene: -; CDR3aa: CASSEPHLTYEQYF; CDR3nt: TGTGCCAGCAGTGAGCCCCACCTGACTTACGAGCAGTACTTC
v_gene: TRBV7-9; abundance: -; j_gene: TRBJ1-2; d_gene: -; CDR3aa: CASSLTGDGYTF; CDR3nt: TGTGCCAGCAGCTTAACCGGGGATGGCTACACCTTC
v_gene: TRBV12-5; abundance: -; j_gene: TRBJ2-5; d_gene: -; CDR3aa: CASGLVGGRQGDLQETQYF; CDR3nt: TGTGCTAGTGGTTTGGTAGGCGGGAGACAGGGTGATTTACAAGAGACCCAGTACTTC
v_gene: TRBV11-2; abundance: many; j_gene: TRBJ1-1; d_gene: -; CDR3aa: CASSLPIGDTEAFF; CDR3nt: TGTGCCAGCAGCTTACCAATTGGGGACACTGAAGCTTTCTTT
v_gene: TRBV6-5; abundance: -; j_gene: TRBJ2-7; d_gene: -; CDR3aa: CASSYLGQNYEQYF; CDR3nt: TGTGCCAGCAGTTACTTGGGACAAAACTACGAGCAGTACTTC
v_gene: TRBV28; abundance: few; j_gene: TRBJ2-7; d_gene: TRBD2; CDR3aa: CASSSPPGTGGSYEQYF; CDR3nt: TGTGCCAGCAGTTCGCCCCCGGGTACCGGGGGGTCCTACGAGCAGTACTTC
v_gene: TRBV6-5; abundance: -; j_gene: TRBJ1-1; d_gene: TRBD1; CDR3aa: CASSSTGAEAFF; CDR3nt: TGTGCCAGCAGTTCTACAGGGGCTGAAGCTTTCTTT
v_gene: TRBV27; abundance: -; j_gene: TRBJ2-7; d_gene: -; CDR3aa: CASTSSRAALSYEQYF; CDR3nt: TGTGCCAGCACCTCTAGCCGGGCGGCCCTCTCCTACGAGCAGTACTTC
v_gene: TRBV5-6; abundance: -; j_gene: TRBJ1-3; d_gene: -; CDR3aa: CASSLGKNTIYF; CDR3nt: TGTGCCAGCAGCCTAGGTAAAAACACCATATATTTT
v_gene: TRBV12-3/TRBV12-4; abundance: -; j_gene: TRBJ1-4; d_gene: -; CDR3aa: CASSFVGSNEKLFF; CDR3nt: TGTGCCAGCAGTTTCGTAGGGTCTAATGAAAAACTGTTTTTT